Listed below are T cell receptor beta chains from one sample, sequenced in a study of blood T cell repertoires in COVID-19. The method was immunoSEQ multiplex PCR; TCRdb's version includes in-frame clones alone and lacks a portion of them. Counted here are a few hundred thousand clones, roughly 86% occurring once; the ten biggest clones make up about 1%. Sequenced material: PBMCs or T cells enriched from blood (not recorded which). The receptors here all came from a woman in her 30s who had recovered from COVID-19. Both conserved end residues are part of each CDR3. D genes are given only for firm matches.

>TRBJ1-2|TRBV11-1|TRBD1
CASSSIRDRGIYGYTF
TGTGCCAGCAGCTCGATCCGGGACAGGGGTATCTATGGCTACACCTTC
>TRBJ1-1|TRBV5-1|TRBD1
CASSSAWTGIGAEAFF
TGCGCCAGCAGCTCTGCTTGGACAGGGATTGGGGCTGAAGCTTTCTTT
>TRBJ2-7|TRBV11-2|TRBD1
CASGQGWSYEQYF
TGTGCCAGCGGACAGGGATGGTCCTACGAGCAGTACTTC
>TRBJ2-7|TRBV27|TRBD1
CASSLSPGTGRTYEQYF
TGTGCCAGCAGTTTAAGTCCTGGGACAGGTCGTACCTACGAGCAGTACTTC
>TRBJ1-2|TRBV7-2|-
CASSPNPVGPSYTF
TGTGCCAGCAGCCCCAACCCAGTGGGCCCGAGCTACACCTTC
>TRBJ2-1|TRBV5-4|TRBD2
CASSSLAGGWAEQFF
TGTGCCAGCAGCTCACTAGCGGGGGGGTGGGCAGAGCAGTTCTTC
>TRBJ2-1|TRBV5-4|TRBD2
CASSLGLAGSRVSYNEQFF
TGTGCCAGCAGCTTGGGACTAGCGGGCTCGAGGGTATCCTACAATGAGCAGTTCTTC
>TRBJ2-5|TRBV18|-
CASSPQEGETQYF
TGTGCCAGCTCACCACAGGAGGGCGAGACCCAGTACTTC
>TRBJ1-2|TRBV5-1|TRBD1
CASRSGTGGYGYTF
TGCGCCAGCAGATCCGGGACAGGGGGGTATGGCTACACCTTC
>TRBJ2-2|TRBV7-9|-
CASSLISDGELFF
TGTGCCAGCAGCTTAATTTCAGACGGGGAGCTGTTTTTT
>TRBJ1-1|TRBV30|TRBD1
CAWTRTGLPEAFF
TGTGCCTGGACCCGGACAGGGCTCCCTGAAGCTTTCTTT
>TRBJ2-7|TRBV19|TRBD2
CASSISSGRRRYEQYF
TGTGCCAGTAGTATATCTAGCGGGCGACGACGCTACGAGCAGTACTTC
>TRBJ2-7|TRBV11-3|-
CASSLDVEQYF
TGTGCCAGCAGCTTAGACGTCGAGCAGTACTTC
>TRBJ1-6|TRBV5-1|TRBD1
CASSLLGTGGSPLHF
TGCGCCAGCAGCTTGCTCGGGACAGGGGGTTCACCCCTCCACTTT
>TRBJ2-7|TRBV18|TRBD1
CASSPTDRDYEQYF
TGTGCCAGCTCACCGACGGACAGGGACTACGAGCAGTACTTC
>TRBJ1-4|TRBV30|TRBD1
CAWSDWTGPQRAEKLFF
TGTGCCTGGAGTGACTGGACAGGGCCCCAGCGGGCGGAAAAACTGTTTTTT
>TRBJ2-1|TRBV11-3|TRBD2
CASSLASWAGGHVEQFF
TGTGCCAGCAGCTTAGCTTCTTGGGCGGGGGGGCATGTCGAGCAGTTCTTC
>TRBJ2-6|TRBV28|-
CASSLSGTGDVLTF
TGTGCCAGCAGTTTATCCGGGACTGGGGACGTCCTGACTTTC
>TRBJ2-5|TRBV2|TRBD1
CASRRTGETQYF
TGTGCCAGCAGACGGACAGGGGAGACCCAGTACTTC